Listed below are T cell receptor beta chains from one sample, sequenced in a study of T cells in pancreatic ductal adenocarcinoma. Sequencing used immunoSEQ multiplex PCR; TCRdb keeps in-frame clones, though not all of them. The sample lists about 16,000 clones, about 93% occurring once. The sequenced material came from PBMCs. These receptor sequences come from a human donor with pancreatic ductal adenocarcinoma. Each CDR3 is given with its conserved first and last residue. Fields, in order: D gene, clone size, J gene, V gene, CDR3 DNA, CDR3 protein. The D gene is left open where the match is weak. A clone size is listed for some rows: how often the clone was seen (once, few, many), or a class if it is expanded.

D: TRBD2; size: once; J: TRBJ2-1; V: TRBV9; DNA: TGTGCCAGCAGCGAGGGCAGCGGGGTGCCCTCCTACAATGAGCAGTTCTTC; CDR3: CASSEGSGVPSYNEQFF
D: TRBD1; size: NA; J: TRBJ1-1; V: TRBV7-3; DNA: TGTGCCAGCAGCTTAGACAGGGTCACTGAAGCTTTCTTT; CDR3: CASSLDRVTEAFF
D: TRBD1; size: NA; J: TRBJ2-2; V: TRBV10-3; DNA: TGTGCCATCAGGGTGGACAGGAAATCGAACACCGGGGAGCTGTTTTTT; CDR3: CAIRVDRKSNTGELFF
D: TRBD1; size: NA; J: TRBJ2-7; V: TRBV5-8; DNA: TGTGCCAGCAGCCCCCGGGACAGCCGCTCCTACGAGCAGTACTTC; CDR3: CASSPRDSRSYEQYF
D: NA; size: NA; J: TRBJ2-7; V: TRBV5-4; DNA: TGTGCCAGCAGCTTGGGAGGCGCGGGGGCAGGTTCCTACGAGCAGTACTTC; CDR3: CASSLGGAGAGSYEQYF
D: NA; size: NA; J: TRBJ1-2; V: TRBV7-2; DNA: TGTGCCAGCAGCTTACCCTCAATTAACTATGGCTACACCTTC; CDR3: CASSLPSINYGYTF
D: TRBD1; size: NA; J: TRBJ1-5; V: TRBV19; DNA: TGTGCCAGTAGTATAGATCTCGGGCAGGGGGAACCCCAGCATTTT; CDR3: CASSIDLGQGEPQHF
D: NA; size: NA; J: TRBJ2-7; V: TRBV11-2; DNA: TGTGCCAGCAGCTTAAGGATGGCCGCTTCCTACGAGCAGTACTTC; CDR3: CASSLRMAASYEQYF
D: TRBD1; size: NA; J: TRBJ1-4; V: TRBV6-1; DNA: TGTGCCAGCAGCGAGACAGGGAAGAATGAAAAACTGTTTTTT; CDR3: CASSETGKNEKLFF
D: NA; size: NA; J: TRBJ1-6; V: TRBV27; DNA: TGTGCCAGCAGTCACGACAGTACGGGCTCACCCCTCCACTTT; CDR3: CASSHDSTGSPLHF
D: NA; size: once; J: TRBJ2-3; V: TRBV6-5; DNA: TGTGCCAGCAGTTACTATGGCCAGGGTAGCACAGATACGCAGTATTTT; CDR3: CASSYYGQGSTDTQYF
D: TRBD2; size: large; J: TRBJ2-5; V: TRBV15; DNA: TGTGCCACCAGCAGAGATACTGGACTAGTCATGGGCCAAGAGACCCAGTACTTC; CDR3: CATSRDTGLVMGQETQYF
D: NA; size: NA; J: TRBJ2-1; V: TRBV18; DNA: TGTGCCAGCTCTCGGACGGGGCGGGACAATGAGCAGTTCTTC; CDR3: CASSRTGRDNEQFF
D: TRBD2; size: NA; J: TRBJ2-3; V: TRBV4-1; DNA: TGCGCCAGCAGCCAAGATCTGGGGGGGAGCACAGATACGCAGTATTTT; CDR3: CASSQDLGGSTDTQYF
D: NA; size: NA; J: TRBJ1-2; V: TRBV4-3; DNA: TGCGCCAGCAGCCAAGATCTCCAACGTGGCTACACCTTC; CDR3: CASSQDLQRGYTF
D: NA; size: few; J: TRBJ1-1; V: TRBV2; DNA: TGTGCCAGCACACCGCATTACGGGCAGATGAACACTGAAGCTTTCTTT; CDR3: CASTPHYGQMNTEAFF
D: NA; size: NA; J: TRBJ2-1; V: TRBV13; DNA: TGTGCCAGCAGCTTAGGGGGTGGGAATGAGCAGTTCTTC; CDR3: CASSLGGGNEQFF
D: NA; size: NA; J: TRBJ1-3; V: TRBV2; DNA: TGTGCCAGCAGTGAACACGGACTTCCCAGCTCTGGAAACACCATATATTTT; CDR3: CASSEHGLPSSGNTIYF
D: NA; size: NA; J: TRBJ2-1; V: TRBV10-3; DNA: TGTGCCATCAGGAGCAGATCGGGGAGCTCCTACAATGAGCAGTTCTTC; CDR3: CAIRSRSGSSYNEQFF
D: NA; size: NA; J: TRBJ2-6; V: TRBV7-9; DNA: TGTGCCAGCAGCTTATACAAACGTGCCAACGTCCTGACTTTC; CDR3: CASSLYKRANVLTF
D: TRBD1; size: once; J: TRBJ2-6; V: TRBV4-1; DNA: TGCGCCAGCAGCCAAGAAGGCGACAGGGGGCCCAGCTCTGGGGCCAACGTCCTGACTTTC; CDR3: CASSQEGDRGPSSGANVLTF
D: TRBD1; size: NA; J: TRBJ1-4; V: TRBV7-2; DNA: TGTGCCAGCAGTAGGGCGGGACAGGGGGCTTCAACTAATGAAAAACTGTTTTTT; CDR3: CASSRAGQGASTNEKLFF
D: TRBD2; size: NA; J: TRBJ2-1; V: TRBV5-1; DNA: TGCGCCAGCAGCTTGTTAGCGGGAGGGCTCGATGGTGAGCAGTTCTTC; CDR3: CASSLLAGGLDGEQFF
D: NA; size: NA; J: TRBJ2-7; V: TRBV29-1; DNA: TGCAGCGTTGGGCTCCCCAAGGGCGAGCAGTACTTC; CDR3: CSVGLPKGEQYF